This T cell receptor (beta chain) was sequenced in a study of T cells in Graves' hyperthyroidism and ophthalmopathy. Whole-study findings and limits: Most thyroid clonotypes expanded above 0.001 were also detected in blood.

Using RNA transcripts as the source, TCR beta CDR3 regions were amplified. In the first-round RT-PCR of the TCR CDR3, the HTBI primer set was used. TCRdb fed the multiplex PCR reads into MiXCR, producing one record per CDR3 protein. The sample gives hundreds of thousands of distinct CDR3 sequences, more than 12% of which show up once; under 15% is in the top ten. Trimming left V 3 bases short and J 8 bases short, with 12 bases between. There are 13 residues in the CDR3. The germline V gene has CDR1 SGHRS and CDR2 YFSETQ. This clonotype was recorded a few times. Its target is not known. The study left out patients who had uncontrolled infection, other autoimmune disease, pregnancy or lactation. Each 10 ml fresh peripheral blood draw supplied the PBMCs.

The chain has TRBV5-1 and TRBJ2-1, with unresolved D. The receptor was isolated from a woman aged 50 to 60 with Graves' ophthalmopathy. The specimen was blood. The CDR3 DNA sequence: TGCGCCAGCAGCTACGGACCGGTGGATGAGCAGTTCTTC. It is translated as CASSYGPVDEQFF.